The rows below give T cell receptor beta chains drawn from one sample of a study of T cells after yellow fever vaccination. Using its own MiXCR run on the 5' RACE reads, TCRdb lists one record per CDR3 protein. Here the sample spans 450,000 to 600,000 distinct CDR3 sequences, roughly 13% being singletons. Sequenced material: PBMCs, taken on the day of the yellow fever booster vaccination. Every receptor here comes from a man aged 25 to 45 who received the YFV17D yellow fever vaccine. Each CDR3 is given with its conserved first and last residue. The D gene is left open where the match is weak. Only part of the rows carry a size: once, few, many, or a class if the clone is expanded.

cdr3_nt | cdr3_aa | d_call | v_call | cdr3_length | clone_size | j_call
TGTGCCAGCAGCTTAACGGGAGGGGACATCTGGCAGTACTTC | CASSLTGGDIWQYF | TRBD2 | TRBV7-6 | 14 | . | TRBJ2-7
TGTGCCAGCAGTGAAAACACCGGGAGGGACCCACAATGGGAGACCCAGTACTTC | CASSENTGRDPQWETQYF | TRBD2 | TRBV2 | 18 | . | TRBJ2-5
TGCGCTACGGGGACAGGGGGCAGAGAGCAGTACTTC | CATGTGGREQYF | TRBD1 | TRBV10-1 | 12 | few | TRBJ2-7
TGCGCCAGCAGCTTGGCAGCGGGAGGGCCTGGGGAGCAGTGCTTC | CASSLAAGGPGEQCF | TRBD2 | TRBV5-1 | 15 | . | TRBJ2-1
TGTGCCAGCATCGCGAAGGGATATTCACCCCTCCACTTT | CASIAKGYSPLHF | . | TRBV28 | 13 | . | TRBJ1-6
TGTGCCAGCAGTCCAGCGGGCCGCACAGATACGCAGTATTTT | CASSPAGRTDTQYF | . | TRBV25-1 | 14 | few | TRBJ2-3
TGTGCCAGCAGCTTAGGGGATGGCACTGTCTATGGCTACACCTTC | CASSLGDGTVYGYTF | . | TRBV7-3 | 15 | few | TRBJ1-2
TGTGCCAGTGCAGTGGAATACACTGAAGCTTTCTTT | CASAVEYTEAFF | . | TRBV2 | 12 | . | TRBJ1-1
TGTGCCAGCACCCCCGACAGATATGGCTACACCTTC | CASTPDRYGYTF | . | TRBV6-5 | 12 | . | TRBJ1-2
TGCGCCAGCAGCCAGGAAGGGTCAGGCTTGCGTGAAGCTTTCTTT | CASSQEGSGLREAFF | . | TRBV4-3 | 15 | . | TRBJ1-1
TGTGCCAGCAGTATAAGGACAGGGGGGCGCACTGAAGCTTTCTTT | CASSIRTGGRTEAFF | TRBD1 | TRBV28 | 15 | few | TRBJ1-1
TGTGCCAGCAGTGAAGCGGATGACGGGAGGGTCTTC | CASSEADDGRVF | TRBD2 | TRBV2 | 12 | few | TRBJ2-1
TGTGCCACCAGCAGAGAGGGATCTAGCACAGATACGCAGTATTTT | CATSREGSSTDTQYF | . | TRBV15 | 15 | . | TRBJ2-3
TGTGCCAGCAGCAACGATGGCCGAAACAATCAGCCCCAGCATTTT | CASSNDGRNNQPQHF | . | TRBV7-2 | 15 | . | TRBJ1-5
TGTGCCATCAGTAAAAGGGGAGGAGGCTCTGGGGCCAACGTCCTGACTTTC | CAISKRGGGSGANVLTF | . | TRBV10-3 | 17 | few | TRBJ2-6